The 32 T cell receptor beta chains below were found in one sample sequenced in a study of CD8 T cells in ankylosing spondylitis. One entry per CDR3 protein, called by TCRdb with MiXCR from the 5' RACE reads. In the table there are about 130,000 distinct CDR3 sequences, approximately 7.3% of which are singletons. Sequencing was carried out using blood, either unsorted or a sorted T cell fraction (not recorded which). Receptor source: a female donor with ankylosing spondylitis or in good health (not recorded which).

This clonotype was seen repeatedly, ten times or more. No conserved phenylalanine or tryptophan is present at the end of the CDR3, so a read error is the likely explanation. The chain recombines TRBV29-1 with TRBJ2-3; 12 bases align to TRBD2. V was pared by 3 bases and J by 6 bases, with 7 bases of the junction left unmatched. The CDR3 totals 15 residues. Per the germline V gene, CDR1 is SQVTM and CDR2 is ANQGSEA. CDR3: CSVDELAGGGDTQYL. In DNA, the CDR3 is TGCAGCGTTGATGAACTAGCGGGGGGAGGCGATACGCAGTATCTT.

This clonotype was recorded many times. This chain uses TRBV20-1 with TRBJ2-3, with 8 bases lining up with TRBD1. V lost 6 bases to trimming and J lost 3 bases; unmatched junction nucleotides: 11. The CDR3 totals 15 residues. Germline V lookup: CDR1 DFQATT, CDR2 SNEGSKA (reference sequence). The CDR3: CSAHPQGAVTDTQYF. CDR3 DNA: TGCAGTGCCCACCCCCAGGGGGCAGTGACAGATACGCAGTATTTT.

There are a few counts of this clonotype. The rearrangement joins TRBV7-9 to TRBJ2-5; D is ambiguous. CDR3 length: 17 amino acids. Trimming removed 5 bases at V and 5 bases at J, with 24 bases between. CDR1 and CDR2 (germline): SEHNR, FQNEAQ (reference sequence). CDR3 sequence: CASSPIGIFPRPETQYF. In DNA form, the CDR3 reads TGTGCCAGCAGCCCCATCGGTATCTTTCCGCGCCCGGAGACCCAGTACTTC.

This clonotype was picked up many times. J is TRBJ2-7 and V is TRBV12-3 or TRBV12-4; no firm D call. The ends were cut back, 8 bases at V and 2 bases at J, with 13 bases in the middle. The CDR3 contains 13 residues. The CDR3 reads CASAHFRAYEQYF. As DNA, the CDR3 is TGTGCCAGCGCGCATTTTCGGGCCTACGAGCAGTACTTC.

This clonotype was recorded many times. V and J are TRBV12-3 or TRBV12-4 and TRBJ2-3; 7 nucleotides agree with TRBD2. This CDR3 comprises 14 residues. With 1 base clipped from V and 5 bases from J, the junction kept 3 bases outside the gene matches. The CDR3, as DNA: TGTGCCAGCAGTTTAGGACTAGCTCAAGATACGCAGTATTTT. Its protein is CASSLGLAQDTQYF.

There are many counts of this clonotype. This chain uses TRBV12-3 or TRBV12-4 with TRBJ2-3; 7 nucleotides align to TRBD2. The CDR3 contains 16 residues. V shed 9 bases and J 1 base; nucleotides not matched to a gene: 13. The CDR3: CASPPGAGLGTDTQYF. In DNA form, the CDR3 reads TGTGCCAGTCCCCCGGGAGCGGGGTTAGGCACAGATACGCAGTATTTT.

This clonotype was seen a few times. The gene calls are TRBV7-3 and TRBJ2-2; D may be TRBD2 (6 bases). CDR1 is SGHTA, CDR2 FQGTGA, per germline. The CDR3 has 16 amino acids. Between the trimmed V and J ends, which lost 1 base and 1 base, there was a span of 10 bases. CDR3 nucleotide sequence: TGTGCCAGCAGCTTAATGGGCGGGGTGAACACCGGGGAGCTGTTTTTT. Its translation: CASSLMGGVNTGELFF.

Of note for this clonotype: At one of its ends the junction is not consistent with the germline gene, which may arise from a read error. The genes are TRBV7-2 and TRBJ1-2; no clear D. CDR3 size: 12 residues. Looked up from germline, CDR1 is SGHTA and CDR2 is FQGNSA. The CDR3 DNA reads TGTGCCAGCAGCGACTCTAACTGTGGCTACACCTTC. Translation: CASSDSNCGYTF. Full variable domain (outside the CDR3, taken from reference TRBV7-2 and TRBJ1-2): GAGVSQSPSNKVTEKGKDVELRCDPISGHTALYWYRQSLGQGLEFLIYFQGNSAPDKSGLPSDRFSAERTGGSVSTLTIQRTQQEDSAVYLCASSDSNCGYTFGSGTRLTVV.

In this sample, this clonotype turned up many times. The CDR3 DNA reads as TGTGCCAGTAGTATCTCGGGTATGGGAGATACGCAGTATTTT. Encoded protein: CASSISGMGDTQYF. V is TRBV19 and J is TRBJ2-3; no reliable D call. With 3 bases removed from V and 5 bases from J, the gap between germline ends came to 12 bases. The CDR3 extends over 14 amino acids. Looked up from germline, CDR1 is LNHDA and CDR2 is SQIVND (reference sequence).

This clonotype was recorded at least ten times. The chain uses TRBV7-6 and TRBJ1-5, with TRBD1 as a possible D gene (6 bases). The CDR3 runs to 14 residues. Trimming left V 1 base short and J 7 bases short, with 11 bases between. Germline values: CDR1 SGHVS, CDR2 FNYEAQ. The CDR3 bases are TGTGCCAGCAGCTTAGAACAGGGCAGGCAGCCCCAGCATTTT. Translating it yields CASSLEQGRQPQHF.

Many counts were recorded for this clonotype. CDR3 in DNA: TGCAGCGTTGAAGACCAGGGGGCTGACTATGGCTACACCTTC. This codes for CSVEDQGADYGYTF. V and J are TRBV29-1 and TRBJ1-2; 8 bases align to TRBD1. This CDR3 contains 14 residues. Germline V CDR1 and CDR2: SQVTM, ANQGSEA. V lost 0 bases to trimming and J lost 3 bases; unmatched junction nucleotides: 3.

This clonotype was recorded at least ten times. The chain links TRBV5-1 to TRBJ1-1, with 7 bases aligning to TRBD1. The CDR3 totals 16 residues. The germline V gene encodes CDR1 SGHRS and CDR2 YFSETQ. With 0 bases clipped from V and 3 bases from J, the junction kept 8 bases outside the gene matches. CDR3 in DNA: TGCGCCAGCAGCTTGGCCCCGACAGGGTTTGACACTGAAGCTTTCTTT. Translating it yields CASSLAPTGFDTEAFF.

This chain joins TRBV5-1 and TRBJ1-2; D remains unclear. CDR1 and CDR2 (germline): SGHRS, YFSETQ. The CDR3 extends over 12 amino acids. V was clipped by 2 bases and J by 10 bases, with 12 bases between them. This chain's CDR3 is CASSFIGTLYTF. The DNA of the CDR3 is TGCGCCAGCAGCTTTATAGGTACTCTCTACACCTTC.

This clonotype appeared a few times. V gene TRBV2 combines with J gene TRBJ2-1; possibly TRBD1 or TRBD2 for D (5 bases each). With 6 bases removed from V and 0 bases from J, the gap between germline ends came to 18 bases. Looked up from germline, CDR1 is SNHLY and CDR2 is FYNNEI. The CDR3 totals 17 residues. CDR3 region: CASSTPQGGGSYNEQFF. The CDR3 nucleotides are TGTGCCAGCAGCACGCCCCAGGGTGGGGGCTCCTACAATGAGCAGTTCTTC.

This clonotype has just a few counts. This may come from a read error, since a much larger clone is one base off. The rearrangement joins TRBV6-1 to TRBJ2-2, with D perhaps TRBD2 (5 bases). CDR1 and CDR2 (germline): MNHNS, SASEGT. There are 17 residues in the CDR3. Trimming stripped 6 bases from V and 7 bases from J, with 24 bases between. The CDR3 spells CASSPGHSVDRIGELFF. The CDR3 region has the DNA TGTGCCAGCAGCCCCGGTCATAGCGTGGACCGCATCGGGGAGCTGTTTTTT.

This clonotype was picked up many times. The chain recombines TRBV6-6 with TRBJ2-1; 12 nucleotides line up with TRBD2. This CDR3 contains 13 residues. V shed 7 bases and J 12 bases; nucleotides not matched to a gene: 7. Looked up from germline, CDR1 is MNHNY and CDR2 is SVGAGI (reference sequence). CDR3 nucleotides: TGTGCCAGCAATCGACTAGCGGGGGACCCGCAGTTCTTC. Translation: CASNRLAGDPQFF.

This clonotype was recorded many times. The rearrangement joins TRBV27 to TRBJ2-7, with 10 bases aligning to TRBD1. The trim removed 5 bases at V and 6 bases at J, leaving 10 bases unmatched. Germline CDR1 MNHEY, CDR2 SMNVEV (reference sequence). The CDR3 extends over 15 amino acids. DNA for the CDR3: TGTGCCAGCAGTCAACCCCCGGGACAGGGGCGCGAGCAGTACTTC. Amino acids: CASSQPPGQGREQYF.

This clonotype was found many times. The rearrangement joins TRBV7-2 to TRBJ2-5; 10 nucleotides agree with TRBD2. V shed 4 bases, J shed 1 base, and the junction held 6 bases outside the gene matches. Germline-derived CDR1 and CDR2 are SGHTA and FQGNSA. This CDR3 is built from 16 residues. The CDR3 DNA reads as TGTGCCAGCAGCTCTTTAGCGGGGGGTGGCCAAGAGACCCAGTACTTC. Translation gives CASSSLAGGGQETQYF.

This clonotype was counted ten times or more. The chain couples TRBV29-1 to TRBJ2-5; D unresolved. The CDR3 is 12 amino acids. Trimming stripped 4 bases from V and 2 bases from J, with 8 bases between. The germline V gene has CDR1 SQVTM and CDR2 ANQGSEA. CDR3 amino acids: CSVGPGQETQYF. DNA for the CDR3: TGCAGCGTTGGGCCAGGTCAAGAGACCCAGTACTTC.

This clonotype has at least ten counts. This chain connects TRBV6-1 to TRBJ1-1, with 9 nucleotides matching TRBD1. V lost 6 bases and J lost 5; bases outside the gene matches: 7. The germline gives CDR1 MNHNS, CDR2 SASEGT. This CDR3 comprises 14 residues. In nucleotides, the CDR3 is TGTGCCAGCAGGGAACAGGGGGCGGATACTGAAGCTTTCTTT. It translates to CASREQGADTEAFF.

V and J are TRBV28 and TRBJ1-1; 8 bases line up with TRBD1. The J segment lost 3 bases and the V segment lost 7 bases, leaving 4 bases of the junction unmatched. The CDR3 covers 13 residues. Germline V gives CDR1 MDHEN, CDR2 SYDVKM. The CDR3 sequence: CASIKTGDTEAFF. The CDR3 DNA is TGTGCCAGCATCAAGACAGGGGACACTGAAGCTTTCTTT.

At least ten counts were recorded for this clonotype. The chain links TRBV5-1 to TRBJ1-1; TRBD1 aligns across 8 bases. Trimming removed 4 bases from V and 5 bases from J; junction bases left unmatched: 7. From germline, CDR1 is SGHRS and CDR2 YFSETQ. CDR3 length: 14 amino acids. CDR3 residues: CASSPRQGRTEAFF. CDR3 coding DNA: TGCGCCAGCAGCCCTAGACAGGGGAGGACTGAAGCTTTCTTT.

The sample holds a few counts of this clonotype. The chain joins TRBV6-1 to TRBJ1-2; D unresolved. The CDR3 has 13 amino acids. CDR1 MNHNS and CDR2 SASEGT come from the germline V gene. V was pared by 5 bases and J by 1 base, with 8 bases between. The CDR3 spells CASSPGLNYGYTF. For the CDR3, the DNA is TGTGCCAGCAGTCCGGGCCTTAACTATGGCTACACCTTC.

This clonotype came up many times. This chain joins TRBV6-2 or TRBV6-3 and TRBJ2-1; TRBD1 matches at 7 bases. V trimming: 9 bases; J trimming: 0 bases; junction bases outside the gene matches: 5. This CDR3 region has 14 residues. Germline CDR1 reads MNHEY; CDR2 reads SVGEGT. CDR3 in amino acids: CASQGDSSYNEQFF. The CDR3 DNA reads TGTGCCAGTCAGGGGGACAGCTCCTACAATGAGCAGTTCTTC.

This clonotype was observed many times. V and J are TRBV5-1 and TRBJ2-1; D is possibly TRBD2 (6 bases). V was clipped by 2 bases and J by 0 bases, with 9 bases between them. Germline values: CDR1 SGHRS, CDR2 YFSETQ. The CDR3 spans 15 residues. CDR3: CASSLSGSSYNEQFF. The CDR3 bases are TGCGCCAGCAGCTTATCCGGGAGCTCCTACAATGAGCAGTTCTTC.

This clonotype was counted ten times or more. The chain recombines TRBV20-1 with TRBJ2-3; TRBD2 is a possible D gene (5 bases). The ends were cut back, 1 base at V and 3 bases at J, with 14 bases in the middle. The CDR3 length is 15 residues. Germline loops: CDR1 DFQATT, CDR2 SNEGSKA (reference sequence). The DNA of the CDR3 is TGCAGTGCTAGAGCCCCGAGACCGGGGACAGATACGCAGTATTTT. It encodes CSARAPRPGTDTQYF.

Ten or more counts support this clonotype. The chain uses TRBV5-1 and TRBJ1-2, with D unresolved. This CDR3 has 13 amino acids. The germline gives CDR1 SGHRS, CDR2 YFSETQ. V shed 4 bases and J shed 0 bases, with 7 bases lying between them. In DNA form, the CDR3 reads TGCGCCAGCAGCGGGGTAGCTAACTATGGCTACACCTTC. Translated, it gives CASSGVANYGYTF.

A single count supports this clonotype. This rearrangement joins TRBV6-1 to TRBJ1-2; D is undetermined. The V end was cut by 3 bases, the J end by 6 bases, with 11 bases between. The CDR3 runs to 13 residues. In germline, CDR1 is MNHNS, CDR2 SASEGT. This chain's CDR3 is CASSDPGFDGYTF. In nucleotides, the CDR3 is TGTGCCAGCAGTGACCCAGGTTTTGATGGCTACACCTTC.

This clonotype was found many times. V gene TRBV7-3 combines with J gene TRBJ2-2; D unresolved. The CDR3 consists of 14 residues. Trimming left V 2 bases short and J 5 bases short, with 9 bases between. CDR1 and CDR2 from the germline V gene are SGHTA and FQGTGA. The CDR3 coding sequence is TGTGCCAGCAGCTTATTGTCTACGACCGGGGAGCTGTTTTTT. Encoded protein: CASSLLSTTGELFF.

This clonotype was seen a handful of times. This chain links TRBV7-2 with TRBJ1-4; D unclear. Trimming left V 2 bases short and J 8 bases short, with 12 bases between. The CDR3 sequence is 14 residues long. Per the germline V gene, CDR1 is SGHTA and CDR2 is FQGNSA. The CDR3 DNA reads TGTGCCAGCAGCTTAAACAGAGCCAGGGAAAAACTGTTTTTT. It encodes CASSLNRAREKLFF.

The V gene is TRBV12-3 or TRBV12-4, the J gene TRBJ1-2; a possible D gene is TRBD1 (6 bases). The CDR3 is 15 amino acids. V lost 2 bases to trimming and J lost 4 bases, with 14 bases between them. The CDR3 DNA sequence: TGTGCCAGCAGTTTAAAGGGACAAGGGCTCTATGGCTACACCTTC. Its translation: CASSLKGQGLYGYTF.

In this sample, this clonotype turned up many times. J is TRBJ2-3 and V is TRBV5-1, with TRBD2 identical over 11 bases. The V gene's germline CDR1 is SGHRS and CDR2 YFSETQ. V lost 0 bases to trimming and J lost 3 bases; unmatched junction nucleotides: 3. The CDR3 has 16 residues. This CDR3 is CASSLAGTSGTDTQYF. The DNA for the CDR3 is TGCGCCAGCAGCTTGGCCGGGACTAGCGGTACAGATACGCAGTATTTT.